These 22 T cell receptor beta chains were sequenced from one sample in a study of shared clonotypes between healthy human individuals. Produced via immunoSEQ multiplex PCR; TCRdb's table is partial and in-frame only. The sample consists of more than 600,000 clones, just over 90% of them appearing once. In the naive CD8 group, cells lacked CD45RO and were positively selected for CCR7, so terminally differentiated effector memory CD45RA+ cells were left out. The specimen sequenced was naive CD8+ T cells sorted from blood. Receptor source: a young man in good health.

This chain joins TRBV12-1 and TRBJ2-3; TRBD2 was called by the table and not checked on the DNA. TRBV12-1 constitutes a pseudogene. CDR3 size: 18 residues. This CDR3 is CASSFGLAGGPVTDTQYF. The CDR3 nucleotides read TGTGCCAGCAGCTTTGGGCTAGCGGGAGGGCCAGTCACAGATACGCAGTATTTT.

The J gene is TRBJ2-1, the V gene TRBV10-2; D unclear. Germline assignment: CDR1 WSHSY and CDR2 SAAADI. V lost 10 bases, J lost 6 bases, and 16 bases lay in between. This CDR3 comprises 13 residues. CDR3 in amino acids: CATRIARANEQFF. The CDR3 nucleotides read TGCGCCACCCGAATCGCTAGGGCCAATGAGCAGTTCTTC.

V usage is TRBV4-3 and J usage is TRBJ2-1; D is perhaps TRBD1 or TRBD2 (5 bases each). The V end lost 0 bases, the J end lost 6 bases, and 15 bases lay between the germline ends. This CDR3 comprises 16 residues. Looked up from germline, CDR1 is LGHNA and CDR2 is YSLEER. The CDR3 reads CASSQESDPGGNEQFF. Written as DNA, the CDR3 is TGCGCCAGCAGCCAAGAGTCTGATCCTGGGGGCAATGAGCAGTTCTTC.

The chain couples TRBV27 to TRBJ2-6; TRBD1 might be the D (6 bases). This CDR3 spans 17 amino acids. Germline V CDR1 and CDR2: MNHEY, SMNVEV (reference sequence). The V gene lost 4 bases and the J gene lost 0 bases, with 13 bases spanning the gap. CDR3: CASSSTGQTSGANVLTF. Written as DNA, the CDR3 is TGTGCCAGCAGTTCCACCGGACAGACCTCTGGGGCCAACGTCCTGACTTTC.

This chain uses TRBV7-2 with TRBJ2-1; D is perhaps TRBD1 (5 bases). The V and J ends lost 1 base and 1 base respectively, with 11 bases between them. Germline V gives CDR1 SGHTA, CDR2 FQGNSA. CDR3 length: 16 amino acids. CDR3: CASSLDGAGSYNEQFF. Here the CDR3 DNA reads TGTGCCAGCAGCTTAGACGGAGCAGGGTCCTACAATGAGCAGTTCTTC.

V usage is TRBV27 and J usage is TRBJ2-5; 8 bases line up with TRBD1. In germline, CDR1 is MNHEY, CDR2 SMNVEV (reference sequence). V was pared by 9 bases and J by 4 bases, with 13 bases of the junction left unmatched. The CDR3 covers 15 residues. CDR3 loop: CASKGQGSLRETQYF. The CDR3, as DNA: TGTGCCAGTAAAGGACAGGGATCCCTTAGAGAGACCCAGTACTTC.

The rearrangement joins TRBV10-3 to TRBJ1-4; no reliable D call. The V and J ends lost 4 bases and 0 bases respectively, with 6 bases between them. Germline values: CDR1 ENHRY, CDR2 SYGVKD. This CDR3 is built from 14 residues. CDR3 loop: CAISGQSTNEKLFF. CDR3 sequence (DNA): TGTGCCATCAGTGGGCAATCAACTAATGAAAAACTGTTTTTT.

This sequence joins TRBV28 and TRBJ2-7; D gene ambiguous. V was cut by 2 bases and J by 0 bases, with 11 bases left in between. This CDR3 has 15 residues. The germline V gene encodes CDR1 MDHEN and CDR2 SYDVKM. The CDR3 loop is CASSLVGTSSYEQYF. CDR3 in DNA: TGTGCCAGCAGTTTAGTGGGAACGAGCTCCTACGAGCAGTACTTC. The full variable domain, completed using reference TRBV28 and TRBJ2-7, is DVKVTQSSRYLVKRTGEKVFLECVQDMDHENMFWYRQDPGLGLRLIYFSYDVKMKEKGDIPEGYSVSREKKERFSLILESASTNQTSMYLCASSLVGTSSYEQYFGPGTRLTVT.

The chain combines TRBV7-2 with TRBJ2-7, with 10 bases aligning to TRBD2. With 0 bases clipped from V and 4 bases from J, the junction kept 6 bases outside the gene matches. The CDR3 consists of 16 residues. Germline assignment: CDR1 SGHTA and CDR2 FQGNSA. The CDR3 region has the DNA TGTGCCAGCAGCTTAGCCCTAGCGGGAGCGGGTTACGAGCAGTACTTC. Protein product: CASSLALAGAGYEQYF.

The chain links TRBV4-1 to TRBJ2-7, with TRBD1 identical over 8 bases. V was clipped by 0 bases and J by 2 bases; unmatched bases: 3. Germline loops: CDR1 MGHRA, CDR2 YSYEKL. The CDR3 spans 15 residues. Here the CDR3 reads CASSQDDRGTYEQYF. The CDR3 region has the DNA TGCGCCAGCAGCCAAGACGACAGGGGTACCTACGAGCAGTACTTC.

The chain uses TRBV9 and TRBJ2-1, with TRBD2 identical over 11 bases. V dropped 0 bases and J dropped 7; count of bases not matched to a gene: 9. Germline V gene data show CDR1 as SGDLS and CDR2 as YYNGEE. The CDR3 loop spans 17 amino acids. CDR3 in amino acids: CASSVGRTSGWVNEQFF. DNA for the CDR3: TGTGCCAGCAGCGTAGGGAGGACTAGCGGGTGGGTTAATGAGCAGTTCTTC.

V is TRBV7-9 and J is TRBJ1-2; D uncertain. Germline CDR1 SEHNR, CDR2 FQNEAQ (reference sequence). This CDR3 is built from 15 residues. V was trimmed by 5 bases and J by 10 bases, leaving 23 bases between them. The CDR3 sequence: CASSPLAWELSSYTF. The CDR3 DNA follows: TGTGCCAGCAGCCCCCTCGCGTGGGAATTATCTTCCTACACCTTC.

The CDR3: CAISESENGGQYF. CDR3 bases: TGTGCCATCAGTGAGTCGGAGAACGGAGGGCAGTACTTC. V is TRBV10-3 and J is TRBJ2-7, with D perhaps matching TRBD2 (5 bases). Per the germline V gene, CDR1 is ENHRY and CDR2 is SYGVKD. This CDR3 region has 13 residues. Trimming shortened V by 0 bases and J by 9 bases, and 12 bases separated the two germline ends.

CDR3 residues: CASSRGQGAGGELFF. CDR3 nucleotide sequence: TGTGCCAGCAGCCGGGGACAGGGGGCGGGCGGGGAGCTGTTTTTT. The rearrangement uses TRBV11-2 and TRBJ2-2; 12 bases are a match to TRBD1. The CDR3 consists of 15 residues. Trimming removed 5 bases from V and 7 bases from J; junction bases left unmatched: 5. The V gene's germline CDR1 is SGHAT and CDR2 FQNNGV.

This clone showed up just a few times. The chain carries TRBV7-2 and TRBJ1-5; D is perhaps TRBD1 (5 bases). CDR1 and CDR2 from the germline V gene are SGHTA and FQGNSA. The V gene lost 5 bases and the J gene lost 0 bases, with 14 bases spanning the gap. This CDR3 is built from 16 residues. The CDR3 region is CASSSGTVYSNQPQHF. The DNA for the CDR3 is TGTGCCAGCAGCAGCGGGACCGTATATAGCAATCAGCCCCAGCATTTT.

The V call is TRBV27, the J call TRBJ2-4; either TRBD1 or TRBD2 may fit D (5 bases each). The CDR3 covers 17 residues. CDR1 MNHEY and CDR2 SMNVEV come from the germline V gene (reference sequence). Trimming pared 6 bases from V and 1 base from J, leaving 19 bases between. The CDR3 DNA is TGTGCCAGCAGCCCAGAGGGGTGGGGGACGGCCAAAAACATTCAGTACTTC. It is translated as CASSPEGWGTAKNIQYF.

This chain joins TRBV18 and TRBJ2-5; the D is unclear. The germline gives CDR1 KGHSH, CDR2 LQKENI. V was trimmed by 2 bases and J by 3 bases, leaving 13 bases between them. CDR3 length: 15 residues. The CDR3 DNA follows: TGTGCCAGCTCACCAAGTGGGAACACAAAAGAGACCCAGTACTTC. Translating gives CASSPSGNTKETQYF.

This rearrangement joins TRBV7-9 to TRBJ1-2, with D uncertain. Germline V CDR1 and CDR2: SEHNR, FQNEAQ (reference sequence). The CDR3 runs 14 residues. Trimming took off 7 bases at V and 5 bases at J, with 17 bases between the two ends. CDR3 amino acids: CASNPSTEEYGYTF. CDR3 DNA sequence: TGTGCCAGCAACCCGTCGACGGAGGAGTATGGCTACACCTTC. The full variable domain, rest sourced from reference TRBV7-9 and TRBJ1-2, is DTGVSQNPRHKITKRGQNVTFRCDPISEHNRLYWYRQTLGQGPEFLTYFQNEAQLEKSRLLSDRFSAERPKGSFSTLEIQRTEQGDSAMYLCASNPSTEEYGYTFGSGTRLTVV.

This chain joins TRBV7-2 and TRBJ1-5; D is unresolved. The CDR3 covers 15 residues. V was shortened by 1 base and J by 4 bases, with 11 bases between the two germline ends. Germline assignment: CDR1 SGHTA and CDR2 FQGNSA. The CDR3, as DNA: TGTGCCAGCAGCTTAGATTCCCGCACAAATCAGCCCCAGCATTTT. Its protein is CASSLDSRTNQPQHF. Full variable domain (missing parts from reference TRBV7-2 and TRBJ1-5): GAGVSQSPSNKVTEKGKDVELRCDPISGHTALYWYRQSLGQGLEFLIYFQGNSAPDKSGLPSDRFSAERTGGSVSTLTIQRTQQEDSAVYLCASSLDSRTNQPQHFGDGTRLSIL.

The CDR3 protein is CASSVEEDYNEQFF. CDR3 nucleotides: TGTGCCAGCAGCGTAGAGGAAGACTACAATGAGCAGTTCTTC. This chain connects TRBV9 to TRBJ2-1; D remains unclear. Germline V lookup: CDR1 SGDLS, CDR2 YYNGEE. V was clipped by 0 bases and J by 3 bases, with 7 bases between them. The CDR3 contains 14 residues.

In DNA form, the CDR3 reads TGTGCCAGCAGTTTGGCCCGACAGTACAATGAGCAGTTCTTC. It codes for CASSLARQYNEQFF. The chain is built from TRBV27 and TRBJ2-1, with a possible D match to TRBD1 (5 bases). CDR1 is MNHEY and CDR2 is SMNVEV in the germline V gene (reference sequence). V lost 3 bases, J lost 4 bases, and 10 bases lay in between. The CDR3 sequence is 14 residues long.

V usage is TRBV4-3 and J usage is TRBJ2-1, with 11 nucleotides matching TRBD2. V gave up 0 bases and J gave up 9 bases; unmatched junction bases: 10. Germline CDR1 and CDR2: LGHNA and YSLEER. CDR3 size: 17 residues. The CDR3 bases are TGCGCCAGCAGCCAAGAGGGGGCTAGCGGGAGGTTGGGTGAGCAGTTCTTC. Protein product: CASSQEGASGRLGEQFF.